This T cell receptor (beta chain) was sequenced for a study of blood T cell repertoires in COVID-19. CDR3 length: 14 residues. CDR1 and CDR2 from the germline V gene are SEHNR and FQNEAQ (reference sequence). The V segment lost 5 bases and the J segment 1 base; nucleotides outside the gene matches: 4. As handled by the study authors: Reference gene primer amplification in the assay estimated nucleated cell counts. Profiled with immunoSEQ multiplex PCR; TCRdb holds only in-frame clones, not every one. V and J calls and clone size are given by that table; D and trimming were obtained from the DNA. Here the sample spans 200,000 to 300,000 clones, roughly 84% being singletons.

The chain joins TRBV7-9 to TRBJ2-7, with 8 bases fitting TRBD1. Sequencing input: peripheral blood. The TCR sequence derives from a woman between 35 and 50 years old who had recovered from COVID-19. CDR3 amino acids: CASSLGQESYEQYF. In DNA form, the CDR3 reads TGTGCCAGCAGCCTGGGACAGGAATCCTACGAGCAGTACTTC.